Here is one T cell receptor (beta chain) with its context. Sequenced by immunoSEQ multiplex PCR; TCRdb stores in-frame clones only, minus some. The sample has some 100,000 clones; about 89% are singletons. This sample was taken from a study of control samples from healthy donors and cancer patients. The germline V gene encodes CDR1 MNHNS and CDR2 SASEGT. V dropped 3 bases and J dropped 4; count of bases not matched to a gene: 6. The CDR3 consists of 15 residues. The genes are TRBV6-1 and TRBJ1-5, with TRBD1 matching 7 bases. Sequencing was carried out using blood. This TCR was sampled from a man in his thirties or forties in good health. The CDR3 DNA is TGTGCCAGCAGTGAGAGGTCACAGGGGAATCAGCCCCAGCATTTT. Its translation is CASSERSQGNQPQHF.